This T cell receptor beta chain was found in a study of neurological immune-mediated disorders (dated by TCRdb to about 2019). For the wider study: Using UMI-based sequencing, the study compared peripheral blood TCR-beta repertoires from patients with HTLV-I-associated myelopathy (HAM/TSP), patients with multiple sclerosis, and healthy controls. The cohort comprised roughly 70 subjects: 15 or so HAM/TSP patients, 35 or so multiple sclerosis patients and 20 or so healthy controls. The 90 to 110 TCR-beta libraries included longitudinal samples, technical triplicates and paired sorted CD4+ and CD8+ T-cell subsets alongside PBMC samples.

On the study overall, not on this receptor specifically: No identical CDR3 amino acid sequences were found to be shared among expanded clones across subjects, suggesting that TCR-beta repertoires were private in all groups. TCR clonal expansion was highest in HAM/TSP patients and lowest in MS patients, with MS patients falling below even healthy controls.

This clonotype was detected many times. Its antigen is unknown. One base away there is no much larger clone; base qualities are not given. For the unsorted PBMC libraries, 2 million PBMCs were stored in RNAlater at -80 degrees C until RNA extraction and were used to generate the libraries. Peripheral blood underwent Ficoll-Hypaque density gradient centrifugation to isolate PBMCs, which were then cryopreserved in liquid nitrogen. V and J lose 0 bases and 1 base, and a span of 7 bases separates them. The CDR3 holds 16 amino acids from the cysteine to the phenylalanine. Just CDR3 DNA is preserved here, 48 bases in frame from base 1. The CDR1 and CDR2 encoded by the germline V gene are SGHVS and FNYEAQ. cDNA was synthesized by template-switch 5'RACE using a primer carrying a 10-nucleotide random unique molecular identifier by which each TCR transcript was tagged. Each sequencing run produced over 160 million TCR-beta sequences covering 15-18 subjects. Total RNA was extracted with the RNeasy kit. Using the KAPA Real-time Library Amplification kit, TCR-beta VDJ regions were amplified with primers for the TCR constant region and the 5'RACE anchor. A first PCR added sample indexes and Illumina adaptors, and a second PCR then raised library yield. After Ampure bead purification, the roughly 650 bp TCR product was size-selected on a 2% E-gel SizeSelection system. Before pooling, libraries had their quality checked on a Bioanalyzer, their concentration measured with Qubit, and their quantity determined with the Kapa Library Quantification kit. Paired-end 2 x 150 bp sequencing of the libraries was performed on an Illumina HiSeq 2500. To increase sequence diversity, about 24-32% phiX was spiked into each library pool. Under the source paper's analysis protocol: The UMI-based MiGEC pipeline processed quality-filtered reads and removed over 80% of raw TCR sequences during error correction. VDJ genes were aligned to IMGT germline references, and clonotypes were defined by unique CDR3 amino acid sequence plus V-J genes. VDJtools evaluated clonal expansion, Shannon diversity and CDR3 relatedness (CalcPairwiseDistances, ClusterSamples); CLCbio workbench built phylogenetic trees. Using coefficient-of-variation modelling across technical triplicates, the study counted a clone as expanded if it had at least 8 unique UMIs. TCRdb reworked the public reads: Q25 trimming with fastp, MiXCR clone assembly, productive beta chains retained. Duplicate CDR3 protein sequences are folded into a single record with the most common DNA and genes. The V and J calls were determined by TCRdb, not by the authors. This sample has around 64,000 distinct CDR3 sequences in its table, and approximately 11% of those were observed once. Of the sample, over 8.5% is held by the ten largest clones.

The specimen sequenced was PBMCs. The clonotype comes from a woman between 55 and 75 years old with HTLV-1-associated myelopathy (HAM/TSP). The chain is encoded by TRBV7-6 joined to TRBJ1-6, and possibly TRBD1, on 6 matching bases. In nucleotides, the sequence is TGTGCCAGCAGCTTAGCAGGGGGGTCCTATAATTCACCCCTCCACTTT. Its protein product is CASSLAGGSYNSPLHF. The CDR3, completed at both ends by the reference TRBV7-6 and TRBJ1-6 genes, gives the full variable domain GAGVSQSPRYKVTKRGQDVALRCDPISGHVSLYWYRQALGQGPEFLTYFNYEAQQDKSGLPNDRFSAERPEGSISTLTIQRTEQRDSAMYRCASSLAGGSYNSPLHFGNGTRLTVT.